These T cell receptor beta chains were read from a single sample in a study of cytomegalovirus exposure and HLA in healthy donors. Profiling relied on immunoSEQ multiplex PCR, and the TCRdb table lists in-frame clones only, not all of them. The sample lists 130,000 to 150,000 clones; 60% to 85% were seen once. The sample consisted of PBMCs. These receptors came from a man in his forties in good health and CMV-seropositive. The CDR3 runs from the conserved cysteine through the conserved F or W. The D gene is left open where the match is weak. Part of the rows lack a size; the others show once, few, many or a class for expanded clones.

TRBD2 | TRBJ2-7 | . | TRBV7-2 | TGTGCCAGCAGCTTAGGGGGACTAGCTTCACTTATAGAGCAGTACTTC | CASSLGGLASLIEQYF
. | TRBJ2-2 | . | TRBV27 | TGTGCCAGCAGTTCCAAGAACACCGGGGAGCTGTTTTTT | CASSSKNTGELFF
TRBD2 | TRBJ2-1 | . | TRBV30 | TGTGCCTGGAGTTCCGGGACTAGCGGCCACAATGAGCAGTTCTTC | CAWSSGTSGHNEQFF
TRBD2 | TRBJ2-7 | . | TRBV6-4 | TGTGCCAGCAGCTGCCGACTAGCGGCCGCCTACGAGCAGTACTTC | CASSCRLAAAYEQYF
TRBD1 | TRBJ1-5 | . | TRBV7-2 | TGTGCCAGCAGCTCCCAGTCAGGGGGTCAGCCCCAGCATTTT | CASSSQSGGQPQHF
. | TRBJ2-3 | . | TRBV7-8 | TGTGCCAGCAGCTTAGGGACTTTTACTAGCACAGATACGCAGTATTTT | CASSLGTFTSTDTQYF
TRBD1 | TRBJ2-7 | . | TRBV29-1 | TGCAGCACCAGTCCGGGACAGGGGGCGAAGCAGTACTTC | CSTSPGQGAKQYF
TRBD2 | TRBJ2-1 | . | TRBV27 | TGTGCCAGCAGTTTATCCAGGGAGGGGAGGAATGAGCAGTTCTTC | CASSLSREGRNEQFF
TRBD1 | TRBJ1-3 | . | TRBV6-7 | TGTGCCAGCAGGGCCGGACAGGGGCCCTCGAGCTCTGGAAACACCATATATTTT | CASRAGQGPSSSGNTIYF
TRBD2 | TRBJ2-1 | . | TRBV4-2 | TGTGCCAGCAGCCAAGAGAACCAGCGGGAGGGCGGTGAGCAGTTCTTC | CASSQENQREGGEQFF
. | TRBJ2-2 | . | TRBV11-3 | TGTGCCAGCAGCTTAGATGGATGGGACACGAAAAAACCCGGGGAGCTGTTTTTT | CASSLDGWDTKKPGELFF
. | TRBJ1-2 | few | TRBV28 | TGTGCCAGCAGCCTTAGCGGTCCTCCGGGGGGCTACACCTTC | CASSLSGPPGGYTF
TRBD1 | TRBJ2-1 | . | TRBV7-3 | TGTGCCAGCAGCCCAAGTCAGGGGGCTCACAATGAGCAGTTCTTC | CASSPSQGAHNEQFF
. | TRBJ2-1 | few | TRBV6-5 | TGTGCCAGCAAGTGGGGGGATAGGAATGAGCAGTTCTTC | CASKWGDRNEQFF